These 10 T cell receptor beta chains share one sample of origin, sequenced in a study of blood T cell repertoires in COVID-19. Sequencing used immunoSEQ multiplex PCR; TCRdb keeps in-frame clones, though not all of them. The sample consists of 200,000 to 250,000 clones, 75% to 85% of them appearing once. Input material: peripheral blood. The receptor source for this set is a woman aged 25 to 39 with COVID-19, enrolled during active disease.

V is TRBV27 and J is TRBJ2-7; maybe TRBD1 (6 bases). CDR3 length equals 13 residues. Germline V gene sequence: CDR1 MNHEY, CDR2 SMNVEV (reference sequence). Trimming left V 2 bases short and J 4 bases short, with 9 bases between. The CDR3 region is CASSLGTRYEQYF. The DNA of the CDR3 is TGTGCCAGCAGTTTAGGGACACGATACGAGCAGTACTTC.

This chain joins TRBV24-1 and TRBJ2-2; 16 bases fit TRBD2. Germline V lookup: CDR1 KGHDR, CDR2 SFDVKD. CDR3 length equals 19 residues. The ends lost 3 bases at V and 4 bases at J; junction bases unmatched: 7. The CDR3 nucleotides are TGTGCCACCAGTGATACTGGGACTAGCGGGGGGGCCTTCACCGGGGAGCTGTTTTTT. Amino acid sequence: CATSDTGTSGGAFTGELFF.

The J gene is TRBJ1-4, the V gene TRBV7-9; TRBD1 might be the D (5 bases). The CDR3 consists of 13 residues. Looked up from germline, CDR1 is SEHNR and CDR2 is FQNEAQ (reference sequence). With 5 bases removed from V and 13 bases from J, the gap between germline ends came to 17 bases. The CDR3 protein is CASSAAGGGALFF. DNA of the CDR3: TGTGCCAGCAGCGCCGCCGGGGGGGGAGCACTGTTTTTT. The variable domain in full, with the rest retrieved from reference TRBV7-9 and TRBJ1-4, is DTGVSQNPRHKITKRGQNVTFRCDPISEHNRLYWYRQTLGQGPEFLTYFQNEAQLEKSRLLSDRFSAERPKGSFSTLEIQRTEQGDSAMYLCASSAAGGGALFFGSGTQLSVL.

The chain links TRBV9 to TRBJ2-7, with D possibly matching TRBD1 (5 bases). V was shortened by 0 bases and J by 2 bases, with 12 bases between the two germline ends. Germline V gene data show CDR1 as SGDLS and CDR2 as YYNGEE. There are 15 residues in the CDR3. This CDR3 is CASSVGKGPTYEQYF. The CDR3 DNA sequence: TGTGCCAGCAGCGTAGGTAAGGGGCCCACCTACGAGCAGTACTTC.

The chain is built from TRBV7-5 and TRBJ1-2. TRBV7-5 is described as a pseudogene. The CDR3 consists of 14 residues. The CDR3 loop reads CVRSLAGRMSGYTF. The CDR3, as DNA: TGTGTCAGAAGCTTAGCAGGGAGAATGTCTGGCTACACCTTC.

The genes are TRBV3-1 (or the pseudogene TRBV3-2) and TRBJ1-2; 7 positions match TRBD1. V lost 4 bases to trimming and J lost 7 bases; unmatched junction nucleotides: 6. Per the germline V gene, CDR1 is LGHDT and CDR2 is YNNKEL (reference sequence). CDR3 size: 13 residues. The DNA of the CDR3 is TGTGCCAGCAGCCCCCAGGGGGATTCTGGCTACACCTTC. Residues: CASSPQGDSGYTF.

J is TRBJ1-2 and V is TRBV7-2; 7 bases are a match to TRBD1. With V trimmed by 5 bases and J by 8 bases, 8 bases remained unmatched. CDR3 size: 13 residues. CDR1 and CDR2 (germline): SGHTA, FQGNSA. CDR3 protein: CASSLTGDTGYTF. The CDR3, as DNA: TGTGCCAGCAGCCTTACAGGGGATACGGGCTACACCTTC.

V usage is TRBV20-1 and J usage is TRBJ2-1, with 11 bases fitting TRBD2. V was clipped by 3 bases and J by 6 bases; unmatched bases: 10. Looked up from germline, CDR1 is DFQATT and CDR2 is SNEGSKA (reference sequence). The CDR3 is made up of 16 amino acids. This CDR3 is CSASYLLAGVINEQFF. CDR3 nucleotide sequence: TGCAGTGCTAGTTATCTACTAGCGGGGGTAATCAATGAGCAGTTCTTC.

V usage is TRBV6-1 and J usage is TRBJ1-5; 10 bases fit TRBD1. The CDR3 has 16 amino acids. The junction had 8 bases not matched to a gene; V was cut back by 2 bases and J by 7 bases. Germline CDR1 reads MNHNS; CDR2 reads SASEGT. The CDR3 DNA follows: TGTGCCAGCAGTGAAATTGGACAGGGGGATGGACAGCCCCAGCATTTT. Amino acid sequence: CASSEIGQGDGQPQHF.

J is TRBJ2-3 and V is TRBV11-2; D possibly corresponds to TRBD2 (5 bases). V was pared by 2 bases and J by 0 bases, with 6 bases between. The CDR3 consists of 14 residues. Germline V gene data show CDR1 as SGHAT and CDR2 as FQNNGV. CDR3 DNA sequence: TGTGCCAGCAGCTTACTAGCCAGCACAGATACGCAGTATTTT. Protein product: CASSLLASTDTQYF.